This T cell receptor (beta chain) was sequenced during a study of T-cell reconstitution after alpha-beta-depleted transplantation in children. General study findings and limits: Approximately two months post-transplant, alpha-beta T cells reportedly originated from several hundred expanded graft clones. Fresh T-cell production supplied most of the T-cell counts and diversity seen one year after transplant. Surviving recipient cells, namely T cells and thymic progenitors, were the source of high day-60 TCRbeta diversity in some patients.

At least ten counts were recorded for this clonotype. Its target is not known. Germline CDR1 reads SGHRS; CDR2 reads YFSETQ. This CDR3 is 18 amino acids long. V lost 5 bases to trimming and J lost 3 bases; unmatched junction nucleotides: 18. Unique molecular identifiers were built into the TCRbeta library. TCRdb reanalysed the PCR reads using MiXCR and keeps one entry per CDR3 protein. In the table there are some 460,000 distinct CDR3 sequences, about a sixth of which are singletons. The receptor was derived from a boy in the first two years of life who had a stem cell transplant for Wiskott-Aldrich syndrome, so the T cells may come from the graft donor. The gene calls are TRBV5-1 and TRBJ2-7; TRBD1 agrees at 9 bases. This material consisted of PBMCs, mostly from graft donor cells, taken 360 days after TCRalphabeta/CD19-depleted stem cell transplant. The CDR3, as DNA: TGCGCCAGCAGTCTGGGGCCTGGGTCCGGGACAGGGATCTACGAGCAGTACTTC. Translation: CASSLGPGSGTGIYEQYF.